Sequencing of this T cell receptor (beta chain) was carried out in a study of technical replicates of blood from several donors listed by TCRdb under 2017. On this clone: This clone's antigen is unknown. No much larger clone exists at a distance of one base, and base qualities are not known.

CDR1 and CDR2 were assigned from the germline V gene as SNHLY and FYNNEI. The CDR3 runs 16 residues from the cysteine to the phenylalanine. The retained sequence is limited to the CDR3, 48 bases, with the frame set at the first base. V and J are truncated by 5 bases and 0 bases respectively, leaving an intervening sequence of 14 bases. Library preparation was by the immunoSEQ multiplex PCR assay. TCRdb re-hosts the immuneACCESS table, in-frame sequences only. Its copies lack some clones; in the studies checked, an unresolved V gene accounts for under half of them, and the cause for the rest is not known. This sample comprises about 8,000 clones, 90% of them detected only once. About 12% of the sample is held by the ten biggest clonotypes.

The clonotype comes from a human donor in good health. The rearrangement combines TRBV2 with TRBJ1-3, with the D gene not confidently named. The sample was PBMCs. At the DNA level, the sequence is TGTGCCAGCAGTTCCTCCCTCACTACCTCTGGAAACACCATATATTTT. Translated, it reads CASSSSLTTSGNTIYF.